This record covers a single TCR beta chain. The antigen is unknown. The data were taken from a study of T cell repertoires in cytomegalovirus infection. Overall study: As its CMV epitopes, the study selected recently identified HLA-C-restricted and well-studied HLA-B-restricted targets. Public TCR beta signatures were indicative of both CMV infection and a matching HLA type. Whole-study findings and limits: Cumulative frequency of public TCR beta families picked out carriers of CMV plus the relevant HLA. CMV-specific TCR beta clonotypes restricted by HLA-C were the ones dominating the ex vivo response.

One entry per CDR3 protein, called by TCRdb with MiXCR from the reads. Here the sample spans about 500,000 distinct CDR3 sequences, 33% being singletons. This CDR3 comprises 10 residues. Germline CDR1 reads SNHLY; CDR2 reads FYNNEI. Trimming stripped 11 bases from V and 16 bases from J, with 18 bases between. This rearrangement joins TRBV2 to TRBJ2-1; D is ambiguous. The origin of this receptor is a human donor in good health (CMV status not recorded). Some clones in this sample may be carry-over from other donors' samples. The input for sequencing was cultured PBMCs, taken from culture after CMV antigen stimulation. The CDR3 protein is CAGSNGRPFF. The CDR3 bases are TGTGCCGGATCCAACGGACGGCCTTTCTTC. Combining the CDR3 with reference TRBV2 and TRBJ2-1 gives the whole variable domain EPEVTQTPSHQVTQMGQEVILRCVPISNHLYFYWYRQILGQKVEFLVSFYNNEISEKSEIFDDQFSVERPDGSNFTLKIRSTKLEDSAMYFCAGSNGRPFFGPGTRLTVL.